Described below is a single TCR beta chain sequence and its context. The sample belongs to a study of T cells of healthy individuals. CDR1 and CDR2 from the germline V gene are SNHLY and FYNNEI. The trim removed 5 bases at V and 3 bases at J, leaving 7 bases unmatched. CDR3 length: 15 amino acids. TCRdb itself ran the 5' RACE reads through MiXCR, one entry per CDR3 protein. This sample has about 63,000 distinct CDR3 sequences; roughly 17% occur once, and the top ten carry less than 6%. The origin of this receptor is a human donor in good health. The chain joins TRBV2 to TRBJ2-1; 7 nucleotides line up with TRBD1. CDR3 residues: CASSPRGQLYNEQFF. In DNA form, the CDR3 reads TGTGCCAGCAGTCCCAGGGGACAGCTCTACAATGAGCAGTTCTTC.